This TCR beta chain was retrieved from a study of CD8 T cells in ankylosing spondylitis. The germline V gene has CDR1 SQVTM and CDR2 ANQGSEA. This CDR3 contains 13 residues. V gave up 3 bases and J gave up 2 bases, with 10 bases separating them. This clonotype occurred many times. Its antigen is currently unknown. The study, taken as a whole, reports: Disease-linked clones bore a CD8+ phenotype and were relatively rare in peripheral blood. Ankylosing spondylitis blood appeared to be characterized by a TCR beta motif of several highly homologous variants. There was reportedly significant enrichment of clones that were disease-linked in matched ankylosing spondylitis synovial fluid.

Making the TCR beta libraries involved quantitative 5'-RACE with molecular barcodes. TCRdb passed the 5' RACE reads through MiXCR, listing each CDR3 protein once. The data show about 220,000 distinct CDR3 sequences, about 26% seen once. The rearrangement links TRBV29-1 to TRBJ2-5; perhaps TRBD1 as D (5 bases). The sample comprised blood, either unsorted or a sorted T cell fraction (not recorded which). This sequence originates from a male donor with ankylosing spondylitis or in good health (not recorded which). CDR3 sequence: CSVEAQGQETQYF. The DNA of the CDR3 is TGCAGCGTTGAGGCTCAGGGACAAGAGACCCAGTACTTC.